This T cell receptor (beta chain) was obtained from a study of PD-1 blockade in classical Hodgkin lymphoma. Concerning this clone itself: The antigen remains unidentified.

All the patients suffered relapse after autologous stem cell transplantation, and brentuximab vedotin exposure differed. Sequenced by immunoSEQ multiplex PCR; TCRdb stores in-frame clones only, minus some. Seen here are almost 100,000 clones, roughly 92% observed once, and the top ten hold roughly 2.8%. Study-wide results and limits: The study reported lower baseline TCR diversity in newly diagnosed patients than in healthy donors. For complete responders, baseline diversity was comparable to that of newly diagnosed patients.

CDR3 size: 12 residues. Trimming pared 3 bases from V and 3 bases from J, leaving 8 bases between. CDR1 and CDR2 (germline): GTSNPN, SVGIG (reference sequence). Here the sequenced sample was peripheral blood mononuclear cells (PBMCs), taken at baseline. This TCR was recovered from a human donor with classical Hodgkin lymphoma. The chain joins TRBV30 to TRBJ1-1, with D hard to call. CDR3 sequence (DNA): TGTGCCTGGAGGGGATATGACACTGAAGCTTTCTTT. It specifies CAWRGYDTEAFF.